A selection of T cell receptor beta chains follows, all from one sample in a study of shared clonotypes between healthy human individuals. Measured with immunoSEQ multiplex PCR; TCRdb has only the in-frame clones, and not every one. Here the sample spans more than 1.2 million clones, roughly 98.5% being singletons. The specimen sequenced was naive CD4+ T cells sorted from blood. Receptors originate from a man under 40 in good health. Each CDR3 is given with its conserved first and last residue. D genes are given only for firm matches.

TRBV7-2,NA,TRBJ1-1,CASRLLGSEAFF,TGTGCCAGCAGGTTATTGGGTTCTGAAGCTTTCTTT
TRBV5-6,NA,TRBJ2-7,CASSLGLGREEQYF,TGTGCCAGCAGCTTGGGACTGGGCCGAGAAGAGCAGTACTTC
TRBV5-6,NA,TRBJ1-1,CASSFEWGTEAFF,TGTGCCAGCAGCTTCGAATGGGGGACTGAAGCTTTCTTT
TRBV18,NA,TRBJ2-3,CASSPSSDTQYF,TGTGCCAGCTCACCATCCAGTGATACGCAGTATTTT
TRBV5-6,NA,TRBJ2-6,CASSFEGISGANVLTF,TGTGCCAGCAGCTTTGAGGGGATCTCTGGGGCCAACGTCCTGACTTTC
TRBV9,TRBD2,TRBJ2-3,CASSVAATSGPSSTDTQYF,TGTGCCAGCAGCGTAGCTGCGACTAGCGGACCCTCTAGCACAGATACGCAGTATTTT
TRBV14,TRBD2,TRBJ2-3,CASSQSKGIAGVVTDTQYF,TGTGCCAGCAGCCAAAGTAAAGGAATAGCGGGAGTGGTAACAGATACGCAGTATTTT
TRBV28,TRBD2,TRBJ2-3,CASSLAGASTDTQYF,TGTGCCAGCAGTTTAGCGGGAGCTTCCACAGATACGCAGTATTTT
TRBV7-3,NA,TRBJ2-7,CASSLSAGSYEQYF,TGTGCCAGCAGCTTAAGTGCGGGATCCTACGAGCAGTACTTC
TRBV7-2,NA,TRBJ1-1,CASSYFARKGDTEAFF,TGTGCCAGCAGCTACTTTGCCCGAAAGGGGGACACTGAAGCTTTCTTT
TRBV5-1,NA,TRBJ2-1,CASSLMRAGRDNEQFF,TGCGCCAGCAGCTTGATGAGGGCAGGGCGGGACAATGAGCAGTTCTTC